This T cell receptor beta chain was identified during a study of identical twins. Study-level points and caveats: Insertions were reduced in abundant cord blood beta clonotypes but not in memory repertoires.

Template switching, a step in the protocol, added a universal primer site, and cDNA carried unique molecular identifiers. MiXCR was run by TCRdb on the 5' RACE reads, yielding one entry per CDR3 protein. The profile shows around 550,000 distinct CDR3 sequences, 12% to 15% of them singletons. Regarding this clonotype: Its antigen is undetermined.

There were only healthy Caucasians among the donors. The CDR3 contains 15 residues. V gave up 3 bases and J gave up 0 bases; unmatched junction bases: 6. CDR1 and CDR2 from the germline V gene are SGHRS and YFSETQ. The sample was also linked to a second study, of yellow fever vaccine responses in identical twins. As that study records: In identical twins, vaccine T cell responses appeared partly shared and partly individual.

This rearrangement joins TRBV5-1 to TRBJ2-7; 7 nucleotides match TRBD1. The clonotype was recovered from a woman in her late teens or twenties in good health. Material: CD4+ T cells sorted from blood. The CDR3 sequence: CASSWDSVASYEQYF. The CDR3 region has the DNA TGCGCCAGCAGCTGGGACAGCGTGGCCTCCTACGAGCAGTACTTC.